This T cell receptor (beta chain) was recorded in a study of CD8+ T cells in alopecia areata. CDR3 length: 14 amino acids. V was clipped by 2 bases and J by 4 bases, with 9 bases between them. Germline lookup yields CDR1 LNHDA and CDR2 SQIVND (reference sequence). Samples from alopecia areata patients were lesional scalp punch biopsies and peripheral blood. Extracted RNA was reverse transcribed, and the resulting cDNA served as sequencing template. Profiling relied on immunoSEQ multiplex PCR, and the TCRdb table lists in-frame clones only, not all of them. Here the sample spans 6,500 to 7,500 clones, almost 65% being singletons.

The genes are TRBV19 and TRBJ2-1; D is undetermined. This TCR was recovered from a human donor with alopecia areata. Sequencing was performed on skin, taken at week 0. The CDR3, as DNA: TGTGCCAGTAGTATACAGGCCGGGTACAATGAGCAGTTCTTC. It encodes CASSIQAGYNEQFF.